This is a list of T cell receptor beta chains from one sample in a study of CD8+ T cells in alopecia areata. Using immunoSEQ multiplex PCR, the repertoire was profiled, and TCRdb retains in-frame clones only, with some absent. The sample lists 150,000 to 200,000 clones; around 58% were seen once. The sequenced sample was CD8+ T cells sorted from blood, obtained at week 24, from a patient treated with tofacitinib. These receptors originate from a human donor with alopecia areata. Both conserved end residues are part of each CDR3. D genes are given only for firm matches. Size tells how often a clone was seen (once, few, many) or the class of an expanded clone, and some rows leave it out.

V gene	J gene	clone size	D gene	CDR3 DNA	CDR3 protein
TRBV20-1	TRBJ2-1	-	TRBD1	TGCAGTGCTAGAGCCGGACAGGTTCAGTTCTTC	CSARAGQVQFF
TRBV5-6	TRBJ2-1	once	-	TGTGCCAGCAGCTTGGACGCTCTACCGTCGTCTAGCCGTGAGCAGTTCTTC	CASSLDALPSSSREQFF
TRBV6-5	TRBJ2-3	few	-	TGTGCCACCCGGGAGAGTAGCACAGATACGCAGTATTTT	CATRESSTDTQYF
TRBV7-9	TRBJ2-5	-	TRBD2	TGTGCCAGCAGCTCGACCGGGACTACCGGAAAGACCCAGTACTTC	CASSSTGTTGKTQYF
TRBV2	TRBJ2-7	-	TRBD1	TGTGCCAGCCGAGGGGGCGAGGACGAGCAGTACTTC	CASRGGEDEQYF
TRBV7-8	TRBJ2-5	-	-	TGTGCCAGCCCCCGAGACAGCAATGTTTTGGAGACCCAGTACTTC	CASPRDSNVLETQYF
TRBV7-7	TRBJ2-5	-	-	TGTGCCAGCGCCTCGGCGCCAAAAGAGACCCAGTACTTC	CASASAPKETQYF
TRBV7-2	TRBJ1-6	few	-	TGTGCCAGCAGTCAACTCAAAGGGATACCCAATTCACCCCTCCACTTT	CASSQLKGIPNSPLHF
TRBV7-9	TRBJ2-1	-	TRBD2	TGTGCCAGCAGCTCTGAGCGGGGGGTCTGGAATGAGCAGTTCTTC	CASSSERGVWNEQFF
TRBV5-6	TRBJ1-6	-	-	TGTGCCAGCAGCTTGGGGGTCGGTTCACCCCTCCACTTT	CASSLGVGSPLHF
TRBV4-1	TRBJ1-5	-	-	TGCGCCAGCAGCCAAGTGCCGGTGACATTAACAAGCAATCAGCCCCAGCATTTT	CASSQVPVTLTSNQPQHF
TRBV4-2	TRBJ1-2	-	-	TGTGCCAGCAGCCAAGTTGGAGCAGGCGATACCCCCTATGGCTACACCTTC	CASSQVGAGDTPYGYTF
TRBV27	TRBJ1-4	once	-	TGTGCCAGCAGTTTCGACAGGAATGAAAAACTGTTTTTT	CASSFDRNEKLFF
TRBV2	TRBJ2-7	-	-	TGTGCCAGCAAGGGGACACTATCCTACGAGCAGTACTTC	CASKGTLSYEQYF
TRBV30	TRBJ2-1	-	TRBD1	TGTGCCTGGAGTGACGGACAGGGGGGCAATGAGCAGTTCTTC	CAWSDGQGGNEQFF
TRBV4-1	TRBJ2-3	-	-	TGCGCCAGCAGCCAAGAACAGGAGCGCACAGATACGCAGTATTTT	CASSQEQERTDTQYF
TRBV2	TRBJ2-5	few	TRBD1	TGTGCCACCACCCGGACAGGGACGAGAGAGACCCAGTACTTC	CATTRTGTRETQYF
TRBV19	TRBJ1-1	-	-	TGTGCCAGTAGTTGGACACGGGGGAACACTGAAGCTTTCTTT	CASSWTRGNTEAFF
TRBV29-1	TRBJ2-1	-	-	TGCAGCGCGAGGGGGGGAACCTACAATGAGCAGTTCTTC	CSARGGTYNEQFF
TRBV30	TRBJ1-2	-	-	TGTGCCTGGTCCCGGGACATCCCCATTTATGGCTACACCTTC	CAWSRDIPIYGYTF
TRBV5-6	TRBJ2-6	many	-	TGTGCCAGCAGCTTCGGGTCTGGGGCCAACGTCCTGACTTTC	CASSFGSGANVLTF
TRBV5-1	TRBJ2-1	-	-	TGCGCCAGTCAGGGGACGGACGAAGTTGTCGGTGAGCAGTTCTTC	CASQGTDEVVGEQFF
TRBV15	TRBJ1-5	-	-	TGTGCCACCAGCAGAGGACAGGCTAATCAGCCCCAGCATTTT	CATSRGQANQPQHF
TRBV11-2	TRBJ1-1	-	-	TGTGCCAGCGGTTGGGGCAGCCGCACTGAAGCTTTCTTT	CASGWGSRTEAFF
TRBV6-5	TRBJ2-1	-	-	TGTGCCAGCAGTTACTCCGTTGGTGGCAATGAGCAGTTCTTC	CASSYSVGGNEQFF
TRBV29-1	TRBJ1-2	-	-	TGCAGCGCCGGGACACTTTATGGCTACACCTTC	CSAGTLYGYTF
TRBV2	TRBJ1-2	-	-	TGTGCCATGGGGGGGGGCTACTATGGCTACACCTTC	CAMGGGYYGYTF
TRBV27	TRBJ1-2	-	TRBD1	TGTGCCAGCAGCTCGGACAGGGGGGGAGCTAACTATGGCTACACCTTC	CASSSDRGGANYGYTF
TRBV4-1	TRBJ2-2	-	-	TGCGCCAGCAGCCCCGAAGGGTCAGGGGATTACCCGAACACCGGGGAGCTGTTTTTT	CASSPEGSGDYPNTGELFF
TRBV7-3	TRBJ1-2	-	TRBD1	TGTGCCAGCAGCCGATCGACAGGGGATTATGGCTACACCTTC	CASSRSTGDYGYTF
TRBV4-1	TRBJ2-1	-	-	TGCGCCAGCAGCCAGGGCAAATACAATGAGCAGTTCTTC	CASSQGKYNEQFF
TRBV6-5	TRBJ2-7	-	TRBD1	TGTGCCAGCAGTTACAACAGGGGCTACGAGCAGTACTTC	CASSYNRGYEQYF
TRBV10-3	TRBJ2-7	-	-	TGTGCCATCAGTGAGTCGAATCGGGACCAGGGCTTC	CAISESNRDQGF
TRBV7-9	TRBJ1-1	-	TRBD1	TGTGCCAGCAGCTCGACAGGGGGGATCACTGAAGCTTTCTTT	CASSSTGGITEAFF
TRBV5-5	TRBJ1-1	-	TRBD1	TGTGCCAGCAGTTACTCGACAGGGGTGACTGAAGCTTTCTTT	CASSYSTGVTEAFF
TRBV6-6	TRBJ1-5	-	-	TGTGCCAGCAGTTCCGACGGCAATCAGCCCCAGCATTTT	CASSSDGNQPQHF
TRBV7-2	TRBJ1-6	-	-	TGTGCCAGCAGCTTAAGGATTAGTGGTCAGATCTATAATTCACCCCTCCACTTT	CASSLRISGQIYNSPLHF
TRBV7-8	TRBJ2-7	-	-	TGTGCCAGCAGCTTAGAAGGGGGGCGAGGGAGGAAGCAGTACTTC	CASSLEGGRGRKQYF
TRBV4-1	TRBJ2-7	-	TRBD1	TGCGCCAGCAGCCAAGGAGATACAGGGGCCTACGAGCAGTACTTC	CASSQGDTGAYEQYF
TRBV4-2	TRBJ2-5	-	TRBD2	TGTGCCAGCAGCCAAGATCCAGTACTAGCGGGGGGTTTGGAGACCCAGTACTTC	CASSQDPVLAGGLETQYF
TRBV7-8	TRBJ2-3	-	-	TGTGCCAGCAGCTACGACACCCGCACAGATACGCAGTATTTT	CASSYDTRTDTQYF
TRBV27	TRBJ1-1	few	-	TGTGCCAGCAGTTTATCATTTCGGCCTAACACTGAAGCTTTCTTT	CASSLSFRPNTEAFF
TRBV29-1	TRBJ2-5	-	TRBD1	TGCAGCGTTGAGGACAGGAGACAAGAGACCCAGTACTTC	CSVEDRRQETQYF
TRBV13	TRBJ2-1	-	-	TGTGCCAGCAGCGACGGGAGAAGTGAGCAGTTCTTC	CASSDGRSEQFF
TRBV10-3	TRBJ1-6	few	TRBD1	TGTGCCATCAGTGAGAGCGACACAGGGGGGAACTCACCCCTCCACTTT	CAISESDTGGNSPLHF
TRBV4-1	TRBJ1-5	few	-	TGCGCCAGCAGTACTGGAGGGGTTAGCAATCAGCCCCAGCATTTT	CASSTGGVSNQPQHF
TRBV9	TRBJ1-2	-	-	TGTGCCAGCAGCGCCCCAGGGAGCTATGAGGGCTACACCTTC	CASSAPGSYEGYTF
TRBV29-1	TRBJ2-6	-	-	TGCAGCGTTGCCTCTACGGTCCGGGTGGGGGCCAACGTCCTGACTTTC	CSVASTVRVGANVLTF
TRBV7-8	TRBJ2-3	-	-	TGTGCCAGCAGCTTTGCAGGTAGCACAGATACGCAGTATTTT	CASSFAGSTDTQYF
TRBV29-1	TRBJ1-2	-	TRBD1	TGCAGCGACGACAGGGACGGCTACACCTTC	CSDDRDGYTF
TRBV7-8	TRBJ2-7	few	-	TGTGCCAGCAGCCCGTCTAACTGGTTCGGACGCTACGAGCAGTACTTC	CASSPSNWFGRYEQYF
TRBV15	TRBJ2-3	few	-	TGTGCCACCAGCAGAGACCCTGGACAATTTAGCACAGATACGCAGTATTTT	CATSRDPGQFSTDTQYF
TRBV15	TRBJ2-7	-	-	TGTGCCACCAGTCCGTTAGACTTAAATCCCTACGAGCAGTACTTC	CATSPLDLNPYEQYF
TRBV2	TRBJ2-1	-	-	TGTGCCAGCAGTGTGGAGAGTTCCTACAATGAGCAGTTCTTC	CASSVESSYNEQFF
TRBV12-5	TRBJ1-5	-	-	TGTGCTAGTGGTTTGGTAACAGGGAATCAGCCCCAGCATTTT	CASGLVTGNQPQHF